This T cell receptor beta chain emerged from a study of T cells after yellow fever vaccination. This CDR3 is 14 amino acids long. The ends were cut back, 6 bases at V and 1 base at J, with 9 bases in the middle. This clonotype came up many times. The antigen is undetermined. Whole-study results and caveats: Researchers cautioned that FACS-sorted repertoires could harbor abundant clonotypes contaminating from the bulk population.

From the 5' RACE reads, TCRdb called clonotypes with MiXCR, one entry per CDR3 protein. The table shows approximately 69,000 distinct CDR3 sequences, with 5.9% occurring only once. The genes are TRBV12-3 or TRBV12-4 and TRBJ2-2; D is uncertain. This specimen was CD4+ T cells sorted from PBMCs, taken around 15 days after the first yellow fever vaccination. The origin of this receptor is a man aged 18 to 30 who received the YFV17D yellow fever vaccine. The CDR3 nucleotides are TGTGCCAGCAGACGATTTAGGAACACCGGGGAGCTGTTTTTT. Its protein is CASRRFRNTGELFF.